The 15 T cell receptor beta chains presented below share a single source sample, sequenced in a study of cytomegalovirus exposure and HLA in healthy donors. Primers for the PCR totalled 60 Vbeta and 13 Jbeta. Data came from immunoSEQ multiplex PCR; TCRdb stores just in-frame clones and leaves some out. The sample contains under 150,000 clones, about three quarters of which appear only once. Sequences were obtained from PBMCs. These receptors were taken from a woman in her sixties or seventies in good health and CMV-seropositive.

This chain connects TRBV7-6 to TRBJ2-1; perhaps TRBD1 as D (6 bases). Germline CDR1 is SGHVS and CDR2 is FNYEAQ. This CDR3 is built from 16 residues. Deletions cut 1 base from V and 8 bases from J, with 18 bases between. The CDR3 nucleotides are TGTGCCAGCAGCTTAGTTGGGGGCAGGGGAACGCATGAGCAGTTCTTC. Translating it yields CASSLVGGRGTHEQFF.

The CDR3 sequence: CASSYSNGANEQFF. The CDR3, as DNA: TGTGCCAGCAGTTACTCGAACGGAGCCAATGAGCAGTTCTTC. The chain links TRBV6-5 to TRBJ2-1; D remains ambiguous. From germline, CDR1 is MNHEY and CDR2 SVGAGI. V was clipped by 0 bases and J by 6 bases, with 9 bases between them. The CDR3 is made up of 14 amino acids.

The CDR3 bases are TGTGCCAGCAGCTTGTTCACAGGCCAAGAGACCCAGTACTTC. Its protein is CASSLFTGQETQYF. The rearrangement joins TRBV5-8 to TRBJ2-5, with D perhaps TRBD1 (5 bases). Germline V CDR1 and CDR2: SGHTS, YDEGEE. This CDR3 spans 14 amino acids. The germline V and J ends were trimmed by 1 base and 1 base, with 8 bases remaining between them.

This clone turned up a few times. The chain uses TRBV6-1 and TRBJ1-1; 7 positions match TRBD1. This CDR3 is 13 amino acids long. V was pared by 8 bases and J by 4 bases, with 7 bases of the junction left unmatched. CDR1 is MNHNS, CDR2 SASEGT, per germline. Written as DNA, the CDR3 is TGTGCCAGCCCCCAGCCAGGGGGCACTGAAGCTTTCTTT. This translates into CASPQPGGTEAFF.

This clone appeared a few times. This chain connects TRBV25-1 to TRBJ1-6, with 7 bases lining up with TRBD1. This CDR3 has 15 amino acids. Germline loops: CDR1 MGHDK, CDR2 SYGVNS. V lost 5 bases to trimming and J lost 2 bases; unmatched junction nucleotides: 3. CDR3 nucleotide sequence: TGTGCCAGCAGTAGCAGGGGGGCCTATAATTCACCCCTCCACTTT. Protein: CASSSRGAYNSPLHF.

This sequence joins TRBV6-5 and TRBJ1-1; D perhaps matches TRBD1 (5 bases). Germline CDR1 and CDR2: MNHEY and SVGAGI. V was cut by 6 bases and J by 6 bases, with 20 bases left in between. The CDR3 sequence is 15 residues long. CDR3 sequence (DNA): TGTGCCAGCAGCACCTGGGGCACCCATCAGGCTGAAGCTTTCTTT. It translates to CASSTWGTHQAEAFF.

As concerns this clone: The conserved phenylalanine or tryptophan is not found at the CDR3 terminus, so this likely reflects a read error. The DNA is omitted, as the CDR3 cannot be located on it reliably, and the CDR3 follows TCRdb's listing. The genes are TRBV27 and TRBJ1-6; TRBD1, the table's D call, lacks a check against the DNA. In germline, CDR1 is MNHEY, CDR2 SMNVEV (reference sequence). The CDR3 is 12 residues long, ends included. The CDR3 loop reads CASSRDRYQFHL.

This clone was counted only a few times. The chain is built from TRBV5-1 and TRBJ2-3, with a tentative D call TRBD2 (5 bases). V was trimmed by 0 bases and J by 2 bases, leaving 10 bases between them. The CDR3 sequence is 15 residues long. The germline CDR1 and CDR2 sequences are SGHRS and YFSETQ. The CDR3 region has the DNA TGCGCCAGCAGCTTGGGGTTGGGAGTCACAGATACGCAGTATTTT. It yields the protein CASSLGLGVTDTQYF.

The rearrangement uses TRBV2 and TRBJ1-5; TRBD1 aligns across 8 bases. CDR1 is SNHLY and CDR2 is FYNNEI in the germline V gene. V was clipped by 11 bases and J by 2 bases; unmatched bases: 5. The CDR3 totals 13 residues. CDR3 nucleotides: TGTGCCGGGACAGGAGCTCGCAATCAGCCCCAGCATTTT. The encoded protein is CAGTGARNQPQHF.

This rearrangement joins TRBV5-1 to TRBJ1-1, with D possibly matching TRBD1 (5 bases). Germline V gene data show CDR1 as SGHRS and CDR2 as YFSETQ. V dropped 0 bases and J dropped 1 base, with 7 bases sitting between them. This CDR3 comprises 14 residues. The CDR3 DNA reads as TGCGCCAGCAGCTTGGGACAGAGGAACACTGAAGCTTTCTTT. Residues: CASSLGQRNTEAFF.

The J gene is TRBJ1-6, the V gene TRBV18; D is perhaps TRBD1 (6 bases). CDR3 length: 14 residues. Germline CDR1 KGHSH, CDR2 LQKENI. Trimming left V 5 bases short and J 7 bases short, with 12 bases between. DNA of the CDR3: TGTGCCAGCTCAAAGGGACAAGGCAATTCACCCCTCCACTTT. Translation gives CASSKGQGNSPLHF. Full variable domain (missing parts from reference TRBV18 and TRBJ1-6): NAGVMQNPRHLVRRRGQEARLRCSPMKGHSHVYWYRQLPEEGLKFMVYLQKENIIDESGMPKERFSAEFPKEGPSILRIQQVVRGDSAAYFCASSKGQGNSPLHFGNGTRLTVT.

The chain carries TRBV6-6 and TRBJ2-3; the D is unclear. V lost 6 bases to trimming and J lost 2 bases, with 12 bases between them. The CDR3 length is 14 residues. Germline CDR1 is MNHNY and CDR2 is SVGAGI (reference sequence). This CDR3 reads CASRSATYTDTQYF. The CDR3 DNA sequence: TGTGCCAGCAGGTCCGCCACTTACACAGATACGCAGTATTTT.

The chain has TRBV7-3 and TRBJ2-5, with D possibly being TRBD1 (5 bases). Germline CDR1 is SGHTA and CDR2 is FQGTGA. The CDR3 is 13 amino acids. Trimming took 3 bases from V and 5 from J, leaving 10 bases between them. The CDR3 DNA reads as TGTGCCAGCAGCTTTGGGGCACGGGAGACCCAGTACTTC. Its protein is CASSFGARETQYF.

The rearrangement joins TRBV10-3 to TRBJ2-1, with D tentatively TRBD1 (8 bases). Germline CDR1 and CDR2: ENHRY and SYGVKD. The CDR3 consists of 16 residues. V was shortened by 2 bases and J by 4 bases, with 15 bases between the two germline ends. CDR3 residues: CAISESGTGDYNEQFF. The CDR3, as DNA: TGTGCCATCAGTGAGAGCGGGACAGGCGATTACAATGAGCAGTTCTTC.

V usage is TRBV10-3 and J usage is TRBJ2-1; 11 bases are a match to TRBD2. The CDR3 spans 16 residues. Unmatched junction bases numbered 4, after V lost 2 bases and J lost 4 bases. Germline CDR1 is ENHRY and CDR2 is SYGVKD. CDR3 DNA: TGTGCCATCAGTGAGAGCCTAGCGGGGGGATACAATGAGCAGTTCTTC. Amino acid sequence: CAISESLAGGYNEQFF.